Below, 6 T cell receptor beta chains from the same sample are listed, as sequenced in a study of human T cells and chemical hapten exposure. TCRdb passed the RACE reads through MiXCR, listing each CDR3 protein once. This table holds a few hundred thousand distinct CDR3 sequences, about 6% found once. The time point here: patch test 2, 6 weeks after DPC sensitization. Stated treatment: therapeutic diphenylcyclopropenone sensitization with weekly scalp DPC. This sample comprised whole blood, obtained in connection with sensitization to the hapten diphenylcyclopropenone (DPC). The origin of the receptors is a woman between 18 and 29 years old with alopecia areata. Some clones in this sample may be carry-over from other donors' samples.

This chain connects TRBV28 to TRBJ1-6; tentative D call: TRBD1 (5 bases). The CDR3 runs 14 residues. Germline V gene sequence: CDR1 MDHEN, CDR2 SYDVKM. Trimming took off 7 bases at V and 10 bases at J, with 17 bases between the two ends. The chain's CDR3 is CASTPGTAGSPLHF. The CDR3 coding sequence is TGTGCCAGCACTCCCGGGACGGCGGGGTCACCCCTCCACTTT.

This chain uses TRBV11-3 with TRBJ2-7; perhaps TRBD1 as D (6 bases). The CDR3 covers 14 residues. Germline CDR1 reads SGHNT; CDR2 reads YENEEA. Trimming removed 2 bases from V and 5 bases from J, with 13 bases in between. CDR3 sequence reads: CASSLSGDDHEQYF. CDR3 DNA sequence: TGTGCCAGCAGCTTATCAGGGGATGACCACGAGCAGTACTTC.

This sequence joins TRBV18 and TRBJ1-5; the D gene is possibly TRBD1 (6 bases). The V end lost 3 bases, the J end lost 1 base, and 13 bases lay between the germline ends. CDR3 size: 16 residues. Germline V gene data show CDR1 as KGHSH and CDR2 as LQKENI. CDR3 protein: CASSPNIQGSNQPQHF. CDR3 in DNA: TGTGCCAGCTCACCCAACATCCAGGGGAGCAATCAGCCCCAGCATTTT.

This clonotype was counted many times. The chain employs TRBV20-1 and TRBJ2-3; 9 nucleotides agree with TRBD1. Germline loops: CDR1 DFQATT, CDR2 SNEGSKA (reference sequence). The CDR3 loop spans 18 amino acids. Germline trimming cut 0 bases from V and 5 bases from J; bases unmatched to any gene: 15. In nucleotides, the CDR3 is TGCAGTGCTAGAGATTTCCTCCCTTCGGACAGGGGCAGAGATACGCAGTATTTT. This translates into CSARDFLPSDRGRDTQYF.

This clonotype has only a few counts. The V and J genes are TRBV10-3 and TRBJ2-5; tentative D call: TRBD2 (5 bases). V was trimmed by 6 bases and J by 1 base, leaving 9 bases between them. Germline lookup yields CDR1 ENHRY and CDR2 SYGVKD. The CDR3 runs to 13 residues. The CDR3 DNA sequence: TGTGCCATCAGGGTAGCGCTCCAAGAGACCCAGTACTTC. Translating it yields CAIRVALQETQYF.

This clonotype was seen a handful of times. This chain connects TRBV10-3 to TRBJ2-3; 9 nucleotides agree with TRBD2. J gave up 2 bases and V 0 bases, and 3 bases lay outside the gene matches. From germline, CDR1 is ENHRY and CDR2 SYGVKD. This CDR3 comprises 16 residues. The CDR3 is CAISESSGGPTDTQYF. CDR3 sequence (DNA): TGTGCCATCAGTGAGTCTAGCGGGGGACCCACAGATACGCAGTATTTT.